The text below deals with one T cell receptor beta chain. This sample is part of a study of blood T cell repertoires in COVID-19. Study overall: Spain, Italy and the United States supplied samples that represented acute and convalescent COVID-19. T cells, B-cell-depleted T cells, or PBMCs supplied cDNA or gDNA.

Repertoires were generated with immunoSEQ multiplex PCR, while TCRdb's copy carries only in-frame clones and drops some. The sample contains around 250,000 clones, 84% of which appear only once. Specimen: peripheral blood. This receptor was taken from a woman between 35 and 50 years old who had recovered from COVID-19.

The CDR3 bases are TGTGCCAGCAACCCCCAGGGGGCGCGGACTGAAGCTTTCTTT. Residues: CASNPQGARTEAFF. The chain is built from TRBV11-2 and TRBJ1-1, with 8 bases identical to TRBD1. V lost 7 bases to trimming and J lost 5 bases; unmatched junction nucleotides: 9. This CDR3 has 14 amino acids. The germline gives CDR1 SGHAT, CDR2 FQNNGV.